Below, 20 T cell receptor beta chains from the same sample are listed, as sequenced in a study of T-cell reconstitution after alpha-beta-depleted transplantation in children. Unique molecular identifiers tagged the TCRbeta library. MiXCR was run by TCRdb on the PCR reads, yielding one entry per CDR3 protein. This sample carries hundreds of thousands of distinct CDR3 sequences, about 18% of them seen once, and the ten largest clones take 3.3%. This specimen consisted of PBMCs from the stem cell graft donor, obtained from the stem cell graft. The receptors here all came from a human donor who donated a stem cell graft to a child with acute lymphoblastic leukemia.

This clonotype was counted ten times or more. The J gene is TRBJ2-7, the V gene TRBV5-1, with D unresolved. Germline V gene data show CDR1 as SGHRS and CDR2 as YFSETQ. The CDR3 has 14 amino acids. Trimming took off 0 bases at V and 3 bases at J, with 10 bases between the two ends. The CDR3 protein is CASSLEYGNYEQYF. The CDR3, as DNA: TGCGCCAGCAGCTTGGAGTATGGAAACTACGAGCAGTACTTC.

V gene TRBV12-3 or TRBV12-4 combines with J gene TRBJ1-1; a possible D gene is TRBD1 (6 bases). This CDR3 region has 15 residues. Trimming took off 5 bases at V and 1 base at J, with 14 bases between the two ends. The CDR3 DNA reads TGTGCCAGCAGTCCTCGGACGGGACAGAACACTGAAGCTTTCTTT. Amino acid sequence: CASSPRTGQNTEAFF.

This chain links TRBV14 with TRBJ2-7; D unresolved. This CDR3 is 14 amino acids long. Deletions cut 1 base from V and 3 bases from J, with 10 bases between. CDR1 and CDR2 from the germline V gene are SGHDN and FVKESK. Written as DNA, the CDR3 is TGTGCCAGCAGCCAAGGTCAACACCTCTACGAGCAGTACTTC. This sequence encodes CASSQGQHLYEQYF. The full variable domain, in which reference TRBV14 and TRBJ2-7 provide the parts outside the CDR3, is EAGVTQFPSHSVIEKGQTVTLRCDPISGHDNLYWYRRVMGKEIKFLLHFVKESKQDESGMPNNRFLAERTGGTYSTLKVQPAELEDSGVYFCASSQGQHLYEQYFGPGTRLTVT.

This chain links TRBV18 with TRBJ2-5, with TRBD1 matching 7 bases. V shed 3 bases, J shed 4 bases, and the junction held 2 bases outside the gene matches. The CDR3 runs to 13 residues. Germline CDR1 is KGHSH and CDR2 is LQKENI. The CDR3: CASSPGQVETQYF. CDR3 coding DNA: TGTGCCAGCTCACCTGGACAGGTAGAGACCCAGTACTTC.

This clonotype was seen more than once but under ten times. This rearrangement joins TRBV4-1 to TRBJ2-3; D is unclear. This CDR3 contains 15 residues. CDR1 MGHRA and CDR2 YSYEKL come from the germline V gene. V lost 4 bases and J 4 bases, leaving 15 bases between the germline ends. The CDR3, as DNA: TGCGCCAGCAGCCGCATTGGGTTGTTAGCAGATACGCAGTATTTT. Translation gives CASSRIGLLADTQYF.

CDR3 bases: TGTGCCAGCAGTTACGTCCTAGCGGGAGATCGGGATACGCAGTATTTT. Its translation: CASSYVLAGDRDTQYF. The rearrangement uses TRBV6-5 and TRBJ2-3, with 10 bases lining up with TRBD2. The CDR3 loop spans 16 amino acids. Germline values: CDR1 MNHEY, CDR2 SVGAGI. V trimming: 2 bases; J trimming: 6 bases; junction bases outside the gene matches: 8.

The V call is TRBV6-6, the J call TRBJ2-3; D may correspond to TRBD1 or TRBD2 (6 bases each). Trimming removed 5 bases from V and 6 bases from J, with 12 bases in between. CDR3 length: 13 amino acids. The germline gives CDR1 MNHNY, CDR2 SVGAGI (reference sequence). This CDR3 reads CASSPLGGDTQYF. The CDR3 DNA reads TGTGCCAGCAGTCCCCTAGGGGGGGATACGCAGTATTTT.

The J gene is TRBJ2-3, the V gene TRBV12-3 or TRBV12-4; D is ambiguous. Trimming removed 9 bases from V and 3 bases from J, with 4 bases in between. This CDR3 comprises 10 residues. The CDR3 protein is CASATDTQYF. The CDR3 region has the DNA TGTGCCAGTGCAACAGATACGCAGTATTTT.

The CDR3 sequence is CASSFPSGADGYTF. The CDR3 DNA is TGTGCCAGCAGCTTCCCCTCGGGGGCGGATGGCTACACCTTC. This sequence joins TRBV7-9 and TRBJ1-2; D is perhaps TRBD1 (6 bases). V was clipped by 3 bases and J by 6 bases, with 14 bases between them. Looked up from germline, CDR1 is SEHNR and CDR2 is FQNEAQ (reference sequence). The length of the CDR3 is 14 residues.

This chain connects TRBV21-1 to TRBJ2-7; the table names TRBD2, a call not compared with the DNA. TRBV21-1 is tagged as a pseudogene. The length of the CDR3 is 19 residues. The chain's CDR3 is CASSKARGGRAILFYEQYF. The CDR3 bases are TGTGCCAGCAGCAAAGCGCGCGGCGGGAGGGCCATTCTTTTCTACGAGCAGTACTTC.

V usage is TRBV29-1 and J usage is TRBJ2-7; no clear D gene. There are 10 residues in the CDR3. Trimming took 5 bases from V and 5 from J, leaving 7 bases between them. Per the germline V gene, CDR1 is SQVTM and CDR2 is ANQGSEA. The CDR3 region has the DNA TGCAGCGTTTACTATGACGAGCAGTACTTC. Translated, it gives CSVYYDEQYF.

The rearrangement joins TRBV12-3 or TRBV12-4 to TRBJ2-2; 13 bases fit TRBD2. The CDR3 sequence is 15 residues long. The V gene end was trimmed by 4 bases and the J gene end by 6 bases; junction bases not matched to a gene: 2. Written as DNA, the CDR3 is TGTGCCAGCAGTTGGACTAGCGGGAGTGCCGGGGAGCTGTTTTTT. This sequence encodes CASSWTSGSAGELFF.

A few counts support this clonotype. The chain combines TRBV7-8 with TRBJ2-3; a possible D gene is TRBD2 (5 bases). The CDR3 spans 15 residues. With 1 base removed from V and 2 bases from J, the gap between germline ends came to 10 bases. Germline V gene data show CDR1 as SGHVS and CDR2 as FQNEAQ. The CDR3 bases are TGTGCCAGCAGCTTAGACGAGGGAACCACAGATACGCAGTATTTT. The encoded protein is CASSLDEGTTDTQYF.

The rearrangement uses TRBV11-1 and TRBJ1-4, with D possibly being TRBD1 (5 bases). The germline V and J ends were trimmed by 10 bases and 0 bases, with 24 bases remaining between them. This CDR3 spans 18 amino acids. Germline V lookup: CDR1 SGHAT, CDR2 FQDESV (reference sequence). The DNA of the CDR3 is TGTGCCACCGTCCTGGGGCGTTCCGTCCCCACAACTAATGAAAAACTGTTTTTT. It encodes CATVLGRSVPTTNEKLFF.

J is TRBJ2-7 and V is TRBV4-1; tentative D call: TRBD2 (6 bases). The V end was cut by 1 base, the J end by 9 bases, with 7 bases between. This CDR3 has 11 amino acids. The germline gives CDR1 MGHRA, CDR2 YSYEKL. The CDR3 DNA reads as TGCGCCAGCAGCCAAGGGGGACTGCAGTACTTC. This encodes CASSQGGLQYF.

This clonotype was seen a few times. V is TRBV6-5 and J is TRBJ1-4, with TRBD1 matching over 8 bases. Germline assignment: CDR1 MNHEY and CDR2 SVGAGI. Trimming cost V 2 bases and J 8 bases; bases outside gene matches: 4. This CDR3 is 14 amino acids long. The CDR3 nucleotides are TGTGCCAGCAGTTACGGGACAGGCAACGAAAAACTGTTTTTT. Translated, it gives CASSYGTGNEKLFF.

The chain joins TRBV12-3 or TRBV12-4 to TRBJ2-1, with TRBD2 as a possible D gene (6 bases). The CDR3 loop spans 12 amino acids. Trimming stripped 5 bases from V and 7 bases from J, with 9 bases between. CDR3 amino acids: CASSRDLNEQFF. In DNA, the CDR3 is TGTGCCAGCAGTCGGGACTTAAATGAGCAGTTCTTC.

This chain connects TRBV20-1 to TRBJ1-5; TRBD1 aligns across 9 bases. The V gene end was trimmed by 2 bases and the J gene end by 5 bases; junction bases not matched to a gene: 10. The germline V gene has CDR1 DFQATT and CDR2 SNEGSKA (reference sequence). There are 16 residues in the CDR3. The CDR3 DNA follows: TGCAGTGCTAGAAAACCGACAGGGGGAGCAGATCAGCCCCAGCATTTT. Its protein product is CSARKPTGGADQPQHF.

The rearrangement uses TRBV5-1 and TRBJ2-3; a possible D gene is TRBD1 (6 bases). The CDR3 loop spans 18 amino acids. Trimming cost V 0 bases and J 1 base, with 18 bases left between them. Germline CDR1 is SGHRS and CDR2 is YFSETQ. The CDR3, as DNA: TGCGCCAGCAGCTTGGAGGTCCGCCAGGGGTGGGGCACAGATACGCAGTATTTT. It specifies CASSLEVRQGWGTDTQYF.

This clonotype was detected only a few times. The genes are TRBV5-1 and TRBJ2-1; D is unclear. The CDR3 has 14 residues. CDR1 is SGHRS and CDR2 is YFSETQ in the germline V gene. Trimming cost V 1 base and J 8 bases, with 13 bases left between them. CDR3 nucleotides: TGCGCCAGCAGCTTGTCTTCAGTCACCTATGAGCAGTTCTTC. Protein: CASSLSSVTYEQFF.